Each of the 25 T cell receptor beta chains below was sequenced from the same sample in a study of neoadjuvant anti-PD-1 for oral cavity cancer. Described time point: after neoadjuvant nivolumab, at surgical resection. Using immunoSEQ multiplex PCR, the repertoire was profiled, and TCRdb retains in-frame clones only, with some absent. The data hold just under 70,000 clones, with approximately 84% observed a single time. Sequenced here: PBMCs, sampled after nivolumab (anti-PD-1) treatment. All receptors come from a person aged 40 to 85 with oral cavity squamous cell carcinoma.

This chain connects TRBV11-2 to TRBJ2-4, with TRBD2 identical over 12 bases. After removal of 4 bases from V and 16 bases from J, the junction contained 8 bases not matched to a gene. The germline gives CDR1 SGHAT, CDR2 FQNNGV. The CDR3 sequence is 13 residues long. The CDR3 here is CASSSLTSGRGYF. CDR3 sequence (DNA): TGTGCCAGCAGCTCCCTGACTAGCGGGAGAGGTTACTTC.

This chain uses TRBV6-6 with TRBJ2-5; 9 bases match TRBD2. V gave up 1 base and J gave up 5 bases; unmatched junction bases: 5. The CDR3 runs 15 residues. Germline V gene data show CDR1 as MNHNY and CDR2 as SVGAGI (reference sequence). CDR3 DNA sequence: TGTGCCAGCAGTTACTTAGCGGGGGCGTCCGAGACCCAGTACTTC. This gives the protein CASSYLAGASETQYF.

A few counts support this clone. V is TRBV6-1 and J is TRBJ1-5; D possibly corresponds to TRBD1 (5 bases). The V end lost 6 bases, the J end lost 4 bases, and 16 bases lay between the germline ends. Per germline, CDR1 MNHNS and CDR2 SASEGT. The length of the CDR3 is 15 residues. CDR3 residues: CASSLLGRVNQPQHF. The CDR3 DNA is TGTGCCAGCAGCCTATTGGGACGGGTAAATCAGCCCCAGCATTTT.

The chain combines TRBV5-1 with TRBJ2-7; perhaps TRBD2 as D (6 bases). Germline loops: CDR1 SGHRS, CDR2 YFSETQ. This CDR3 contains 14 residues. Between the trimmed V and J ends, which lost 3 bases and 3 bases, there was a span of 13 bases. The CDR3 reads CASSSGTLSYEQYF. The CDR3 nucleotides read TGCGCCAGCAGCTCGGGGACTCTAAGCTACGAGCAGTACTTC.

The rearrangement links TRBV10-3 to TRBJ1-5, with D perhaps matching TRBD1 (6 bases). The germline CDR1 and CDR2 sequences are ENHRY and SYGVKD. Trimming removed 5 bases at V and 4 bases at J, with 9 bases between. The CDR3 loop spans 13 amino acids. The CDR3 DNA reads as TGTGCCATCAGTACTACAGGGAATCAGCCCCAGCATTTT. Its protein product is CAISTTGNQPQHF.

The V call is TRBV9, the J call TRBJ2-2; D gene uncertain. This CDR3 has 16 residues. Deletions cut 0 bases from V and 2 bases from J, with 11 bases between. Germline V gene data show CDR1 as SGDLS and CDR2 as YYNGEE. The CDR3 loop reads CASSVGADPNTGELFF. The CDR3 nucleotides read TGTGCCAGCAGCGTAGGGGCGGACCCAAACACCGGGGAGCTGTTTTTT.

V gene TRBV7-6 combines with J gene TRBJ2-1; TRBD2 is a possible D gene (7 bases). CDR3 size: 14 residues. V lost 0 bases to trimming and J lost 10 bases, with 13 bases between them. The germline gives CDR1 SGHVS, CDR2 FNYEAQ. The CDR3 is CASSLAGGGGEQFF. In nucleotides, the CDR3 is TGTGCCAGCAGCTTAGCGGGGGGCGGGGGCGAGCAGTTCTTC.

CDR3 sequence (DNA): TGTGCCAGCAGTCCCACGGGACTAGCGGGATCAGAGACCCAGTACTTC. This codes for CASSPTGLAGSETQYF. The chain recombines TRBV27 with TRBJ2-5, with 13 bases aligning to TRBD2. The J segment lost 4 bases and the V segment lost 5 bases, leaving 7 bases of the junction unmatched. The germline gives CDR1 MNHEY, CDR2 SMNVEV (reference sequence). The CDR3 length is 16 residues.

The rearrangement uses TRBV5-1 and TRBJ2-1, with 8 positions matching TRBD2. The V gene's germline CDR1 is SGHRS and CDR2 YFSETQ. The CDR3 consists of 15 residues. After removal of 0 bases from V and 6 bases from J, the junction contained 5 bases not matched to a gene. CDR3 protein: CASSLALAGFNEQFF. The CDR3 nucleotides are TGCGCCAGCAGCTTGGCTCTAGCGGGTTTCAATGAGCAGTTCTTC.

This chain links TRBV7-2 with TRBJ2-1; 15 positions match TRBD2. CDR1 and CDR2 from the germline V gene are SGHTA and FQGNSA. The CDR3 runs to 18 residues. J was trimmed by 3 bases and V by 1 base; bases with no gene match: 4. DNA for the CDR3: TGTGCCAGCAGCTTAGAAGGGACTAGCGGGAGGTTCTACAATGAGCAGTTCTTC. It is translated as CASSLEGTSGRFYNEQFF.

The chain is built from TRBV19 and TRBJ1-1; D may be TRBD1 (6 bases). The CDR3 sequence is 13 residues long. Germline CDR1 reads LNHDA; CDR2 reads SQIVND (reference sequence). V was pared by 7 bases and J by 4 bases, with 13 bases between. The CDR3 nucleotides read TGTGCCAGTACCCTCGTAGGGGGCACTGAAGCTTTCTTT. This codes for CASTLVGGTEAFF. The complete variable domain, with remaining parts taken from reference TRBV19 and TRBJ1-1, reads DGGITQSPKYLFRKEGQNVTLSCEQNLNHDAMYWYRQDPGQGLRLIYYSQIVNDFQKGDIAEGYSVSREKKESFPLTVTSAQKNPTAFYLCASTLVGGTEAFFGQGTRLTVV.

This chain connects TRBV27 to TRBJ2-1; TRBD2 is a possible D gene (6 bases). CDR1 and CDR2 from the germline V gene are MNHEY and SMNVEV (reference sequence). The CDR3 is 16 residues long. Between the trimmed V and J ends, which lost 4 bases and 7 bases, there was a span of 20 bases. The CDR3 loop reads CASSYEAPGVGNEQFF. CDR3 bases: TGTGCCAGCAGTTATGAGGCTCCGGGGGTTGGGAATGAGCAGTTCTTC.

The CDR3 here is CASRGSRYEQFF. The CDR3 DNA reads as TGTGCCAGCAGGGGGAGTCGCTATGAGCAGTTCTTC. The chain employs TRBV2 and TRBJ2-1; possibly TRBD2 for D (5 bases). Trimming removed 6 bases from V and 8 bases from J, with 11 bases in between. The CDR3 is made up of 12 amino acids. Per the germline V gene, CDR1 is SNHLY and CDR2 is FYNNEI.

The genes are TRBV4-2 and TRBJ1-5, with D perhaps matching TRBD1 (5 bases). Trimming removed 5 bases at V and 4 bases at J, with 15 bases between. The CDR3 has 15 residues. Germline CDR1 reads LGHNA; CDR2 reads YNFKEQ. CDR3 sequence: CASSTGSGANQPQHF. CDR3 DNA sequence: TGTGCCAGCAGCACGGGCTCCGGGGCGAATCAGCCCCAGCATTTT.

V and J are TRBV6-5 and TRBJ2-1, with 9 bases matching TRBD2. The germline gives CDR1 MNHEY, CDR2 SVGAGI. V was pared by 2 bases and J by 13 bases, with 6 bases of the junction left unmatched. The CDR3 runs 13 residues. The CDR3 sequence: CASSYGLAGPQFF. The CDR3 region has the DNA TGTGCCAGCAGTTACGGGCTAGCGGGACCACAGTTCTTC.

The chain joins TRBV29-1 to TRBJ2-5; D remains ambiguous. Deletions cut 6 bases from V and 4 bases from J, with 3 bases between. The CDR3 runs 9 residues. Germline assignment: CDR1 SQVTM and CDR2 ANQGSEA. CDR3 residues: CSVGETQYF. DNA for the CDR3: TGCAGCGTGGGAGAGACCCAGTACTTC.

This clone has only one observation. CDR3 DNA sequence: TGCGCCAGCAGGCTTCAGCTTGCGAACACCGGGGAGCTGTTTTTT. It translates to CASRLQLANTGELFF. The gene calls are TRBV10-2 and TRBJ2-2; D remains ambiguous. CDR3 length: 15 amino acids. Germline V gene data show CDR1 as WSHSY and CDR2 as SAAADI. With 6 bases removed from V and 0 bases from J, the gap between germline ends came to 11 bases.

The V call is TRBV30, the J call TRBJ2-4; perhaps D is TRBD1 or TRBD2 (5 bases each). The CDR3 extends over 15 amino acids. The germline CDR1 and CDR2 sequences are GTSNPN and SVGIG (reference sequence). V lost 0 bases, J lost 7 bases, and 16 bases lay in between. CDR3 nucleotide sequence: TGTGCCTGGAGTGTACATGGGGGAGTTAGGAACATTCAGTACTTC. This sequence encodes CAWSVHGGVRNIQYF.

The rearrangement uses TRBV7-9 and TRBJ2-5, with D unclear. Trimming removed 3 bases at V and 1 base at J, with 9 bases between. The CDR3 extends over 14 amino acids. CDR1 SEHNR and CDR2 FQNEAQ come from the germline V gene (reference sequence). This CDR3 reads CASSLSLVQETQYF. For the CDR3, the DNA is TGTGCCAGCAGCTTGTCCTTGGTCCAAGAGACCCAGTACTTC.

This clone was recorded only once. The rearrangement links TRBV7-2 to TRBJ2-2; D ambiguous. This CDR3 has 13 amino acids. CDR1 SGHTA and CDR2 FQGNSA come from the germline V gene. V was shortened by 3 bases and J by 5 bases, with 7 bases between the two germline ends. CDR3 residues: CASSFLFTGELFF. The DNA of the CDR3 is TGTGCCAGCAGCTTCCTGTTTACCGGGGAGCTGTTTTTT.

The sample holds one count of this clone. The CDR3 DNA sequence: TGTGCCAGTACCTTCACAGGGGGAGACACTGAAGCTTTCTTT. Translation gives CASTFTGGDTEAFF. The rearrangement links TRBV19 to TRBJ1-1, with 8 nucleotides matching TRBD1. The CDR3 is 14 amino acids. Germline values: CDR1 LNHDA, CDR2 SQIVND (reference sequence). V lost 7 bases, J lost 3 bases, and 7 bases stayed unmatched.

This sequence joins TRBV29-1 and TRBJ1-1; tentatively, D is TRBD1 (5 bases). V was trimmed by 2 bases and J by 4 bases, leaving 8 bases between them. Germline V lookup: CDR1 SQVTM, CDR2 ANQGSEA. The CDR3 has 12 residues. The CDR3 loop is CSVEKGTTEAFF. CDR3 in DNA: TGCAGCGTTGAAAAGGGGACCACTGAAGCTTTCTTT.

This sequence joins TRBV5-1 and TRBJ2-7; D may be TRBD2 (5 bases). CDR3 length: 12 amino acids. From germline, CDR1 is SGHRS and CDR2 YFSETQ. The germline V and J ends were trimmed by 4 bases and 4 bases, with 9 bases remaining between them. CDR3 loop: CASSPEGYEQYF. For the CDR3, the DNA is TGCGCCAGCAGCCCCGAGGGTTACGAGCAGTACTTC.

This clone is a singleton in its sample. This chain joins TRBV10-1 and TRBJ2-7; weak D call: TRBD2 (6 bases). The CDR3 totals 13 residues. Germline-derived CDR1 and CDR2 are WNHNN and SYGVQD (reference sequence). The ends were cut back, 0 bases at V and 10 bases at J, with 13 bases in the middle. The CDR3 DNA sequence: TGCGCCAGCAGTGAGTCAGGGCCTAGCGTCCAGTACTTC. This translates into CASSESGPSVQYF.

This chain links TRBV10-2 with TRBJ2-1; D unclear. The CDR3 length is 11 residues. Trimming left V 7 bases short and J 9 bases short, with 10 bases between. Germline-derived CDR1 and CDR2 are WSHSY and SAAADI. The DNA of the CDR3 is TGCGCCAGCACCGCCTGGGGTGAGCAGTTCTTC. Residues: CASTAWGEQFF.